What follows describes a single TCR beta chain. Its specificity is unknown. Investigators separated out CD4+ T cells once approximately 11 days of culture had passed. The person's infection with SARS-CoV-2, confirmed by PCR, took place between March and December 2020. With 5 bases clipped from V and 0 bases from J, the junction kept 10 bases outside the gene matches. There are 18 residues in the CDR3. Per the germline V gene, CDR1 is SGHVS and CDR2 is FQNEAQ. The protocol was immunoSEQ multiplex PCR, while the TCRdb copy is restricted to in-frame clones and leaves out a portion. In the table there are about 51,000 clones, roughly 72% of which are singletons. The sample originates from a study of vaccination effects on CD4 cells after COVID-19. Overall study context: Each participant received a vaccine that was either BNT162b2 or mRNA-1273, given as two doses.

Study-wide findings and caveats: The study got few convalescent patients and did not collect any early post-infection timepoints.

This sequence joins TRBV7-8 and TRBJ1-4, with TRBD1 matching 9 bases. The material sequenced was CD4+ T cells from PBMCs cultured without peptide, taken before COVID-19 vaccination. This receptor was obtained from a human donor who had a prior SARS-CoV-2 infection. The CDR3, as DNA: TGTGCCAGCAGCCTTAGCTCCGGGACAGGGACAACTAATGAAAAACTGTTTTTT. The encoded protein is CASSLSSGTGTTNEKLFF.